Listed here are 25 T cell receptor beta chains from one sample, sequenced in a study of lymphopenia after photon versus proton radiotherapy. Some clones are missing from TCRdb's copy, which holds only in-frame ones; the method was immunoSEQ multiplex PCR. The data hold some 55,000 clones, with around 83% observed a single time. The sample here was peripheral blood, taken from a patient treated with photon-based radiotherapy. The receptor source for this set is a man aged 45-65 years with gastric cancer.

This clone was counted a single time. This chain links TRBV2 with TRBJ2-7, with D unclear. With 1 base removed from V and 1 base from J, the gap between germline ends came to 8 bases. CDR1 and CDR2 from the germline V gene are SNHLY and FYNNEI. The CDR3 is 14 amino acids. CDR3 protein: CASSEVTLSYEQYF. CDR3 nucleotide sequence: TGTGCCAGCAGTGAAGTCACCCTATCCTACGAGCAGTACTTC.

V and J are TRBV18 and TRBJ2-5; D may correspond to TRBD1 or TRBD2 (5 bases each). The germline V and J ends were trimmed by 2 bases and 1 base, with 8 bases remaining between them. The CDR3 loop spans 14 amino acids. In germline, CDR1 is KGHSH, CDR2 LQKENI. The CDR3 nucleotides read TGTGCCAGCTCACCAACCGGGGCCCAAGAGACCCAGTACTTC. Protein sequence: CASSPTGAQETQYF.

The rearrangement links TRBV5-1 to TRBJ2-1, with D maybe TRBD2 (6 bases). The CDR3 has 15 residues. Trimming left V 5 bases short and J 6 bases short, with 18 bases between. Germline CDR1 and CDR2: SGHRS and YFSETQ. The CDR3 DNA reads as TGCGCCAGCAGGATAGCGGAGTATACAAGCAATGAGCAGTTCTTC. Its protein is CASRIAEYTSNEQFF.

CDR3: CASSLLGTSGTRYEQYF. The CDR3 DNA reads as TGTGCCAGCAGCTTACTTGGAACTAGCGGGACACGCTACGAGCAGTACTTC. The chain carries TRBV11-2 and TRBJ2-7, with 10 nucleotides matching TRBD2. The trim removed 2 bases at V and 3 bases at J, leaving 10 bases unmatched. CDR1 is SGHAT and CDR2 is FQNNGV in the germline V gene. The CDR3 is made up of 17 amino acids.

The V call is TRBV19, the J call TRBJ1-1; D may be TRBD1 (5 bases). This CDR3 contains 15 residues. V lost 4 bases and J 0 bases, leaving 12 bases between the germline ends. The germline gives CDR1 LNHDA, CDR2 SQIVND (reference sequence). This chain's CDR3 is CASSTDRRLNTEAFF. CDR3 in DNA: TGTGCCAGTAGTACCGACAGAAGATTGAACACTGAAGCTTTCTTT.

The V call is TRBV29-1, the J call TRBJ2-3; D gene unclear. This CDR3 contains 14 residues. The V gene lost 2 bases and the J gene lost 2 bases, with 11 bases spanning the gap. Germline CDR1 and CDR2: SQVTM and ANQGSEA. The CDR3 DNA follows: TGCAGCGTTGAAAGCCTTGGAGTCACAGATACGCAGTATTTT. As protein: CSVESLGVTDTQYF.

The chain carries TRBV5-6 and TRBJ2-3; D call uncertain. Trimming shortened V by 0 bases and J by 2 bases, and 16 bases separated the two germline ends. The CDR3 covers 17 residues. The germline gives CDR1 SGHDT, CDR2 YYEEEE. The CDR3, as DNA: TGTGCCAGCAGCTTGGAGGTGGGCCTTCGACCCACAGATACGCAGTATTTT. Protein sequence: CASSLEVGLRPTDTQYF.

The genes are TRBV6-1 and TRBJ1-4; D unresolved. V gave up 3 bases and J gave up 6 bases, with 14 bases separating them. Germline CDR1 reads MNHNS; CDR2 reads SASEGT. CDR3 size: 15 residues. DNA for the CDR3: TGTGCCAGCAGTGAGGGTCACCCACTGGATGAAAAACTGTTTTTT. Residues: CASSEGHPLDEKLFF.

This clone was detected a few times. This sequence joins TRBV27 and TRBJ1-2, with no clear D. Germline lookup yields CDR1 MNHEY and CDR2 SMNVEV (reference sequence). This CDR3 is built from 13 residues. V lost 2 bases to trimming and J lost 4 bases, with 8 bases between them. CDR3 sequence (DNA): TGTGCCAGCAGTTTAAGGACTAGCTATGGCTACACCTTC. This sequence encodes CASSLRTSYGYTF.

This chain links TRBV5-5 with TRBJ1-5; 7 nucleotides line up with TRBD1. Germline V gene data show CDR1 as SGHKS and CDR2 as YYEKEE (reference sequence). The CDR3 extends over 17 amino acids. V gave up 1 base and J gave up 3 bases; unmatched junction bases: 10. The CDR3 DNA reads TGTGCCAGCAGCTTGAAGGGGACAGAGTTACTCAATCAGCCCCAGCATTTT. Amino acids: CASSLKGTELLNQPQHF.

A single count supports this clone. The chain employs TRBV5-4 and TRBJ1-4; D is ambiguous. Germline V gene lookup returns CDR1 SGHNT and CDR2 YYREEE (reference sequence). The V gene lost 0 bases and the J gene lost 7 bases, with 10 bases spanning the gap. CDR3 length: 14 amino acids. Here the CDR3 DNA reads TGTGCCAGCAGCTTGGACGCAGGTGGTGAAAAACTGTTTTTT. This translates into CASSLDAGGEKLFF.

V is TRBV7-2 and J is TRBJ1-5; D gene ambiguous. Looked up from germline, CDR1 is SGHTA and CDR2 is FQGNSA. With 2 bases removed from V and 3 bases from J, the gap between germline ends came to 8 bases. The CDR3 loop spans 14 amino acids. This CDR3 is CASSLLGFNQPQHF. DNA of the CDR3: TGTGCCAGCAGCTTATTGGGTTTCAATCAGCCCCAGCATTTT. Using reference TRBV7-2 and TRBJ1-5 for the parts outside the CDR3, the full variable domain is GAGVSQSPSNKVTEKGKDVELRCDPISGHTALYWYRQSLGQGLEFLIYFQGNSAPDKSGLPSDRFSAERTGGSVSTLTIQRTQQEDSAVYLCASSLLGFNQPQHFGDGTRLSIL.

The J gene is TRBJ1-2, the V gene TRBV27; D not certain. Germline CDR1 and CDR2: MNHEY and SMNVEV (reference sequence). The CDR3 sequence is 13 residues long. Trimming pared 3 bases from V and 0 bases from J, leaving 5 bases between. The CDR3 nucleotides are TGTGCCAGCAGTTTGACACCTAACTATGGCTACACCTTC. As protein: CASSLTPNYGYTF.

The chain recombines TRBV2 with TRBJ1-3, with unresolved D. The V end was cut by 7 bases, the J end by 4 bases, with 8 bases between. CDR3 size: 12 residues. From germline, CDR1 is SNHLY and CDR2 FYNNEI. CDR3 DNA: TGTGCCAGCACGGGCGGGGGAAACACCATATATTTT. Protein product: CASTGGGNTIYF.

J is TRBJ1-6 and V is TRBV7-2; the D is unclear. From germline, CDR1 is SGHTA and CDR2 FQGNSA. This CDR3 has 14 residues. The V end lost 5 bases, the J end lost 9 bases, and 14 bases lay between the germline ends. Written as DNA, the CDR3 is TGTGCCAGCAGCACCCTTGGAGGTGGTTCACCCCTCCACTTT. This gives the protein CASSTLGGGSPLHF.

The rearrangement uses TRBV18 and TRBJ1-3; no clear D gene. The CDR3 runs to 14 residues. V gave up 3 bases and J gave up 0 bases, with 6 bases separating them. The germline gives CDR1 KGHSH, CDR2 LQKENI. The CDR3 protein is CASSPQSSGNTIYF. Here the CDR3 DNA reads TGTGCCAGCTCACCGCAGAGCTCTGGAAACACCATATATTTT.

This clone has a count of ten or more. The J gene is TRBJ2-7, the V gene TRBV7-9; D is uncertain. The germline V gene has CDR1 SEHNR and CDR2 FQNEAQ (reference sequence). The CDR3 is 13 residues long. V lost 2 bases, J lost 4 bases, and 9 bases lay in between. The CDR3 sequence: CASSLSIGYEQYF. Written as DNA, the CDR3 is TGTGCCAGCAGCTTATCTATTGGGTACGAGCAGTACTTC.

This chain joins TRBV6-5 and TRBJ2-7, with TRBD1 identical over 7 bases. With 6 bases clipped from V and 0 bases from J, the junction kept 5 bases outside the gene matches. This CDR3 has 14 amino acids. Germline CDR1 reads MNHEY; CDR2 reads SVGAGI. For the CDR3, the DNA is TGTGCCAGCAGCGACGGGACAGTCTCCTACGAGCAGTACTTC. Its protein product is CASSDGTVSYEQYF.

The chain couples TRBV30 to TRBJ2-5; D unresolved. The CDR3 is made up of 13 amino acids. The ends were cut back, 0 bases at V and 1 base at J, with 6 bases in the middle. Germline CDR1 and CDR2: GTSNPN and SVGIG (reference sequence). The CDR3 protein is CAWSVHIQETQYF. Written as DNA, the CDR3 is TGTGCCTGGAGTGTACATATCCAAGAGACCCAGTACTTC. Looking up the rest from reference TRBV30 and TRBJ2-5 gives the full variable domain: SQTIHQWPATLVQPVGSPLSLECTVEGTSNPNLYWYRQAAGRGLQLLFYSVGIGQISSEVPQNLSASRPQDRQFILSSKKLLLSDSGFYLCAWSVHIQETQYFGPGTRLLVL.

V usage is TRBV30 and J usage is TRBJ2-1, with D uncertain. The CDR3 runs to 13 residues. Germline-derived CDR1 and CDR2 are GTSNPN and SVGIG (reference sequence). V lost 2 bases and J 4 bases, leaving 9 bases between the germline ends. Here the CDR3 DNA reads TGTGCCTGGAGTTCCCGCTCGTACAATGAGCAGTTCTTC. This gives the protein CAWSSRSYNEQFF.

The chain recombines TRBV5-1 with TRBJ2-3; D remains ambiguous. Trimming removed 4 bases from V and 3 bases from J, with 15 bases in between. Per germline, CDR1 SGHRS and CDR2 YFSETQ. There are 15 residues in the CDR3. In DNA form, the CDR3 reads TGCGCCAGCAGCACCGATGGGAAAGAAACAGATACGCAGTATTTT. Encoded protein: CASSTDGKETDTQYF.

J is TRBJ2-7 and V is TRBV11-3; 7 bases align to TRBD1. Germline-derived CDR1 and CDR2 are SGHNT and YENEEA. The CDR3 contains 14 residues. Losses at the gene ends were 5 bases for V and 0 bases for J; bases not matched to a gene: 4. The CDR3 DNA reads as TGTGCCAGCAGCCCGGGACAGAGCTCCTACGAGCAGTACTTC. It specifies CASSPGQSSYEQYF.

This chain connects TRBV19 to TRBJ1-2, with D maybe TRBD1 (6 bases). The CDR3 contains 16 residues. V was trimmed by 5 bases and J by 0 bases, leaving 16 bases between them. CDR1 LNHDA and CDR2 SQIVND come from the germline V gene (reference sequence). In DNA form, the CDR3 reads TGTGCCAGTAGTCCTCAGCAGGGGCCCTCTAACTATGGCTACACCTTC. This sequence encodes CASSPQQGPSNYGYTF.

This clone came up many times. Additional DNA sequences in this sample encode the identical CDR3. The chain combines TRBV6-4 with TRBJ1-1; D remains unclear. The CDR3 spans 13 residues. Germline V CDR1 and CDR2: MRHNA, SNTAGT. Trimming took 0 bases from V and 5 from J, leaving 7 bases between them. The CDR3 nucleotides are TGTGCCAGCAGTGACTCTCTTAGTACTGAAGCTTTCTTT. This sequence encodes CASSDSLSTEAFF.

The rearrangement uses TRBV6-5 and TRBJ1-2; 11 bases match TRBD1. The ends lost 5 bases at V and 5 bases at J; junction bases unmatched: 4. This CDR3 region has 14 residues. CDR1 MNHEY and CDR2 SVGAGI come from the germline V gene. Here the CDR3 reads CASSRTGGKYGYTF. The CDR3 DNA reads as TGTGCCAGCAGTCGGACAGGGGGCAAATATGGCTACACCTTC.